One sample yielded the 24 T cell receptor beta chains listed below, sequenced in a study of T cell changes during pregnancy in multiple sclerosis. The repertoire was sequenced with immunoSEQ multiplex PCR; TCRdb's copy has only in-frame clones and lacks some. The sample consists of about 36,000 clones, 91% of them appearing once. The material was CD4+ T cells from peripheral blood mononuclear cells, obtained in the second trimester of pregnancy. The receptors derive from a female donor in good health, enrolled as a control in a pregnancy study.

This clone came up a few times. The CDR3 loop is CASSGQGAAGNTIYF. The CDR3 region has the DNA TGCGCCAGCAGCGGACAGGGTGCGGCTGGAAACACCATATATTTT. The rearrangement links TRBV10-2 to TRBJ1-3; 8 bases are shared with TRBD1. Germline values: CDR1 WSHSY, CDR2 SAAADI. The ends lost 6 bases at V and 2 bases at J; junction bases unmatched: 6. There are 15 residues in the CDR3.

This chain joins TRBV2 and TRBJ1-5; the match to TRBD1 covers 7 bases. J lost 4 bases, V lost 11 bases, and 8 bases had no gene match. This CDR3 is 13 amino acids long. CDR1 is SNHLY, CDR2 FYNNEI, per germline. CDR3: CAARTGQNQPQHF. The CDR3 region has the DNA TGTGCCGCTCGGACAGGTCAGAATCAGCCCCAGCATTTT.

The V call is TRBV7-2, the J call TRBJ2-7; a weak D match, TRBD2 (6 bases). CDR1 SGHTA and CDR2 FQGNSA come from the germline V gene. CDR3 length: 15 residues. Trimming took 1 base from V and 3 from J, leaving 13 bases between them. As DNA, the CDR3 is TGTGCCAGCAGCTTAGTGGGGGGAAAGGGCTACGAGCAGTACTTC. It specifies CASSLVGGKGYEQYF. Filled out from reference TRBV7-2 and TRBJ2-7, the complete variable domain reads GAGVSQSPSNKVTEKGKDVELRCDPISGHTALYWYRQSLGQGLEFLIYFQGNSAPDKSGLPSDRFSAERTGGSVSTLTIQRTQQEDSAVYLCASSLVGGKGYEQYFGPGTRLTVT.

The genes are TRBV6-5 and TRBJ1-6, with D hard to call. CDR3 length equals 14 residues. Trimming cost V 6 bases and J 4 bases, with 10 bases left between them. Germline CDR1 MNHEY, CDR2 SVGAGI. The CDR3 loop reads CASRDGGYNSPLHF. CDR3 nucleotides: TGTGCCAGCAGGGACGGAGGATATAATTCACCCCTCCACTTT.

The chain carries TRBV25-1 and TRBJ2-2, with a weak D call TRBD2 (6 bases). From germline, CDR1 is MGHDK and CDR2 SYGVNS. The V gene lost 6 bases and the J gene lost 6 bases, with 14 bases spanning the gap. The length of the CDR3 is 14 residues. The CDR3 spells CASSRVGGSGELFF. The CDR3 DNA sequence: TGTGCCAGCAGCCGCGTAGGAGGGTCCGGGGAGCTGTTTTTT.

DNA of the CDR3: TGTGCCAGCAGTGCCAGGGTATCGAACACTGAAGCTTTCTTT. Its translation is CASSARVSNTEAFF. The chain combines TRBV6-6 with TRBJ1-1, with a possible D match to TRBD1 (5 bases). The CDR3 is made up of 14 amino acids. The germline CDR1 and CDR2 sequences are MNHNY and SVGAGI (reference sequence). Between the trimmed V and J ends, which lost 5 bases and 1 base, there was a span of 11 bases.

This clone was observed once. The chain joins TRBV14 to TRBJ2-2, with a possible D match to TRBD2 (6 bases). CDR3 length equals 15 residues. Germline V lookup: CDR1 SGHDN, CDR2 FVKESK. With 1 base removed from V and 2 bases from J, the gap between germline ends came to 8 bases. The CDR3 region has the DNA TGTGCCAGCAGCCAAGCCGGGGGAAACACCGGGGAGCTGTTTTTT. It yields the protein CASSQAGGNTGELFF.

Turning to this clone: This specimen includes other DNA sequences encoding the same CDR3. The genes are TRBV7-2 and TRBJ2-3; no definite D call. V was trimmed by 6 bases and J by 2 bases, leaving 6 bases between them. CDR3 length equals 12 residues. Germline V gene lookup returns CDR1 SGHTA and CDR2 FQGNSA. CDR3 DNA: TGTGCCAGCAGTCTTTACACAGATACGCAGTATTTT. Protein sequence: CASSLYTDTQYF.

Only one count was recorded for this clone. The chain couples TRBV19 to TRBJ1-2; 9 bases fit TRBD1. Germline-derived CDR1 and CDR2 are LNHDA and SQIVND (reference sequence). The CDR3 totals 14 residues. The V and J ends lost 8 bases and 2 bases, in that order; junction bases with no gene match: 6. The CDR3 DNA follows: TGTGCCAGTTCCGGGACAGGGCCCAACTATGGCTACACCTTC. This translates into CASSGTGPNYGYTF.

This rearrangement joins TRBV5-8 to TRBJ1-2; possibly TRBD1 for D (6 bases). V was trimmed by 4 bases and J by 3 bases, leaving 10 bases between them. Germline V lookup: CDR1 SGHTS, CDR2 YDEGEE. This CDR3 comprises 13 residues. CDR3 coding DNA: TGTGCCAGCAGCCGGAAGGGGGACTATGGCTACACCTTC. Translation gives CASSRKGDYGYTF.

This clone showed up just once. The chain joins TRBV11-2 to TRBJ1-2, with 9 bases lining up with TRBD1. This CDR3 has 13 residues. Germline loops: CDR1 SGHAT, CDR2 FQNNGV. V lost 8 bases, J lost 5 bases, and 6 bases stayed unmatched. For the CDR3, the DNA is TGTGCCAGCGGATCCGGGACAGGGTATGGCTACACCTTC. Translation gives CASGSGTGYGYTF.

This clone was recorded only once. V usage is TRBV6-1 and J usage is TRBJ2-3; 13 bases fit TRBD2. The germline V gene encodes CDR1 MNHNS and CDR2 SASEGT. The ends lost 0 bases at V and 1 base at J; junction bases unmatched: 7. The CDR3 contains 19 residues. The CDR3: CASSEAFPGLAGGTDTQYF. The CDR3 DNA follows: TGTGCCAGCAGTGAAGCATTCCCCGGACTAGCGGGGGGCACAGATACGCAGTATTTT.

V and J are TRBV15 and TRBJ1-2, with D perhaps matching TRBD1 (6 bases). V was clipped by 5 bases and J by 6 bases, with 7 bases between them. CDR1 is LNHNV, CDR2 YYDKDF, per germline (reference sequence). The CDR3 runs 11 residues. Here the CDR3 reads CATSPGDGYTF. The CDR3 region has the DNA TGTGCCACCAGCCCAGGGGATGGCTACACCTTC.

The CDR3 DNA is TGCGCCAGCAGCTTGGATACCGGGGGGTCGTACAATGAGCAGTTCTTC. Protein: CASSLDTGGSYNEQFF. The chain combines TRBV5-1 with TRBJ2-1, with TRBD2 matching over 7 bases. Losses at the gene ends were 0 bases for V and 4 bases for J; bases not matched to a gene: 7. The germline CDR1 and CDR2 sequences are SGHRS and YFSETQ. This CDR3 spans 16 amino acids.

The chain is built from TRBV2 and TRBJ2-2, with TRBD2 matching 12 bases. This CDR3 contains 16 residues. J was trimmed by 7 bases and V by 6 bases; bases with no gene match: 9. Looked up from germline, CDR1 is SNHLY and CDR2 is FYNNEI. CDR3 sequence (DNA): TGTGCCAGCAGCGACGAACTAGCGGGAGGAGGCGGGGAGCTGTTTTTT. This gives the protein CASSDELAGGGGELFF.

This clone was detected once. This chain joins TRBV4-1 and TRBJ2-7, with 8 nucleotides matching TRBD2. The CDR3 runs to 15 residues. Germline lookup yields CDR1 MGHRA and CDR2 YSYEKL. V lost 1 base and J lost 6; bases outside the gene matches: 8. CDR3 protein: CASSQVLVLAGEQYF. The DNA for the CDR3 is TGCGCCAGCAGCCAAGTCTTGGTGCTAGCGGGCGAGCAGTACTTC.

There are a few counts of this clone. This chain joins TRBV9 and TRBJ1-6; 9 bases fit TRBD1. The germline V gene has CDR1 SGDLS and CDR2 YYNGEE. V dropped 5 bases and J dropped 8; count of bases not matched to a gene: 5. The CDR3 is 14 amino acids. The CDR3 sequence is CASSPRDRDSPLHF. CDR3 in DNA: TGTGCCAGCAGTCCCCGGGACAGGGATTCACCCCTCCACTTT.

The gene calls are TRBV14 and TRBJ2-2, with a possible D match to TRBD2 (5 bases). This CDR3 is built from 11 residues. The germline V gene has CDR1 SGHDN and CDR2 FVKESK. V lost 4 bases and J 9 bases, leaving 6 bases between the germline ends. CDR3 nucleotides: TGTGCCAGCAGCCTCGGGAGGGAGCTGTTTTTT. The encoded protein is CASSLGRELFF.

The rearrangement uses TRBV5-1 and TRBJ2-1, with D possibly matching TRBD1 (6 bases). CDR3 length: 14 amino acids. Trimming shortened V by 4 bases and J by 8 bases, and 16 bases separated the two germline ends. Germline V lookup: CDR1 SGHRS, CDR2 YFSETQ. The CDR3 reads CASSRGYESDEQFF. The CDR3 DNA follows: TGCGCCAGCAGCAGGGGGTATGAGTCGGATGAGCAGTTCTTC.

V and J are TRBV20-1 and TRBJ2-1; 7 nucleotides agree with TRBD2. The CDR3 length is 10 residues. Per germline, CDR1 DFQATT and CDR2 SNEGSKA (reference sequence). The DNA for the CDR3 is TGCATGCCGGGGGGCAATGAGCAGTTCTTC. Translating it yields CMPGGNEQFF.

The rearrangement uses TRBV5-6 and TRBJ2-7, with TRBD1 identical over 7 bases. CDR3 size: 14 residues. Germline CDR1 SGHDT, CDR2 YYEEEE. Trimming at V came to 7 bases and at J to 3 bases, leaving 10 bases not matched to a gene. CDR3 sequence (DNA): TGTGCCAGCTTAGAGCTGGGACAGTACTACGAGCAGTACTTC. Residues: CASLELGQYYEQYF.

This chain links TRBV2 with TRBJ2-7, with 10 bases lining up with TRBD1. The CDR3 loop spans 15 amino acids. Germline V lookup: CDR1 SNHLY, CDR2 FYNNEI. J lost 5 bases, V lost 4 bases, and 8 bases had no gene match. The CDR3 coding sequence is TGTGCCAGCAGTGCGAAGACAGGGGGCGATAACGAGCAGTACTTC. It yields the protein CASSAKTGGDNEQYF.

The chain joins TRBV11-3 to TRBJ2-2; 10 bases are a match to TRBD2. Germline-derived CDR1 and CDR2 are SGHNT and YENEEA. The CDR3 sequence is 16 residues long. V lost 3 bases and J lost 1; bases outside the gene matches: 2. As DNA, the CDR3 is TGTGCCAGCAGCTTGTCTAGCGGGAGGAACACCGGGGAGCTGTTTTTT. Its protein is CASSLSSGRNTGELFF.

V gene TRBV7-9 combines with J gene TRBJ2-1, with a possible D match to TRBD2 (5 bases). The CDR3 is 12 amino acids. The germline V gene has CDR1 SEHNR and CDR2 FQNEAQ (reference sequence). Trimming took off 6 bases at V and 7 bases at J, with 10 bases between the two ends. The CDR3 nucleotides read TGTGCCAGCAGACCGGAGGAAAATGAGCAGTTCTTC. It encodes CASRPEENEQFF.